Described below is a single T cell receptor (beta chain) sequence and its context. The antigen is undetermined. This entry comes from a study of regulatory T cells in long-lasting Graves disease. Study in general: Persistent Graves' disease meant over 5 years of antithyroid drugs with positive TSH receptor antibodies. The study's findings and limits: Persistent patients shared under 3,000 public clonotypes among themselves. Newly diagnosed patients shared fewer, at more than 850.

Time point here: persistent/refractory GD, antithyroid drugs over 5 years with positive TRAb. Making the TCR library involved RNA that had been extracted from PBMCs. Library construction for TCR beta used iRepertoire HTBI primers and Arm-PCR of CDR3 regions. From the multiplex PCR reads, TCRdb called clonotypes with MiXCR, one entry per CDR3 protein. Here the sample spans 400,000 to 500,000 distinct CDR3 sequences, roughly 21% being singletons. Germline V CDR1 and CDR2: SGHTA, FQGNSA. The length of the CDR3 is 18 residues. V gave up 1 base and J gave up 2 bases; unmatched junction bases: 10. The sequencing here drew on peripheral blood mononuclear cells (PBMCs), taken when the disease was refractory, from a patient treated with antithyroid drugs. The source of this sequence is a female donor with Graves disease. V is TRBV7-2 and J is TRBJ2-1; 8 nucleotides agree with TRBD1. The CDR3 DNA reads TGTGCCAGCAGCTTAGAGCCGTTCGACAGGGGCGCCTACAATGAGCAGTTCTTC. Translating it yields CASSLEPFDRGAYNEQFF.